This T cell receptor beta chain was documented in a study of T-cell reconstitution after alpha-beta-depleted transplantation in children. A TCRbeta library incorporating unique molecular identifiers was prepared. One entry per CDR3 protein, called by TCRdb with MiXCR from the PCR reads. The top ten clones hold over 4.5% of a sample with about 420,000 distinct CDR3 sequences, approximately 10% of them seen once. V was trimmed by 1 base and J by 4 bases, leaving 13 bases between them. This CDR3 contains 15 residues. Germline V lookup: CDR1 SGHTA, CDR2 FQGNSA. J is TRBJ1-1 and V is TRBV7-2; TRBD1 is a possible D gene (6 bases). The material was PBMCs from the stem cell graft donor, obtained from the stem cell graft. The TCR comes from a human donor who donated a stem cell graft to a child with acute myeloid leukemia. In DNA, the CDR3 is TGTGCCAGCAGCTTAGTGGGGGGGGCGGCCACTGAAGCTTTCTTT. Amino acids: CASSLVGGAATEAFF.